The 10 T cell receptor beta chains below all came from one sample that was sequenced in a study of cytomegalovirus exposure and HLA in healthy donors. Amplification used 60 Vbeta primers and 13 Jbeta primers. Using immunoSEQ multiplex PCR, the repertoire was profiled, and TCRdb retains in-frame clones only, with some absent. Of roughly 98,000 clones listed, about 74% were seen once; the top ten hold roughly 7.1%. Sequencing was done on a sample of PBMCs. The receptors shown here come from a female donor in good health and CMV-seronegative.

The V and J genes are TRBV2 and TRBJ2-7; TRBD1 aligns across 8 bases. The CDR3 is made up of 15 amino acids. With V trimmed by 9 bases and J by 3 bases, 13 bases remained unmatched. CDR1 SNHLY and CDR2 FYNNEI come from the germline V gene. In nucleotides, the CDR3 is TGTGCCAGATCTGGGCTTGGGGACAGGTACTACGAGCAGTACTTC. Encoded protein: CARSGLGDRYYEQYF.

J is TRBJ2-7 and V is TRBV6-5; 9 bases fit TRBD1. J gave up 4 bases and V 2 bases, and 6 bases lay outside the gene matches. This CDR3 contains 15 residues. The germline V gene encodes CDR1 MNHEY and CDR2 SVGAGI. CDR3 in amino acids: CASSYTGTGLYEQYF. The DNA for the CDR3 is TGTGCCAGCAGTTACACCGGGACAGGGCTGTACGAGCAGTACTTC.

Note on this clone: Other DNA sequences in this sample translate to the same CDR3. The CDR3 reads CASSPGLNTGELFF. CDR3 nucleotide sequence: TGTGCCAGCAGCCCGGGACTCAACACCGGGGAGCTGTTTTTT. The chain recombines TRBV5-4 with TRBJ2-2; the D gene is possibly TRBD2 (6 bases). V lost 4 bases and J lost 2, with 9 bases in between. This CDR3 has 14 residues. The germline CDR1 and CDR2 sequences are SGHNT and YYREEE (reference sequence).

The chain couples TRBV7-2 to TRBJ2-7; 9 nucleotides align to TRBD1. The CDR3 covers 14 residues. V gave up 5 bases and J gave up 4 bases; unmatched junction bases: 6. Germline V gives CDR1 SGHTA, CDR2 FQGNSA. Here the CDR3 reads CASSADRGGYEQYF. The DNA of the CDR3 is TGTGCCAGCAGCGCCGACAGGGGGGGGTACGAGCAGTACTTC.

The CDR3: CSAKGRDTQYF. The CDR3, as DNA: TGCAGTGCTAAGGGGAGGGATACGCAGTATTTT. V gene TRBV20-1 combines with J gene TRBJ2-3; a possible D gene is TRBD2 (6 bases). The CDR3 spans 11 residues. Between the trimmed V and J ends, which lost 4 bases and 6 bases, there was a span of 8 bases. The germline V gene encodes CDR1 DFQATT and CDR2 SNEGSKA (reference sequence).

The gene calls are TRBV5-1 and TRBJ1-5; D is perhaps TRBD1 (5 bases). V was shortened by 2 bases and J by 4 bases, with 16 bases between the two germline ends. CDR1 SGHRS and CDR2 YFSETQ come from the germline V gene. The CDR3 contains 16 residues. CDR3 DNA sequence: TGCGCCAGCAGCTTAGGGATGGGGCCAGGAAATCAGCCCCAGCATTTT. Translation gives CASSLGMGPGNQPQHF.

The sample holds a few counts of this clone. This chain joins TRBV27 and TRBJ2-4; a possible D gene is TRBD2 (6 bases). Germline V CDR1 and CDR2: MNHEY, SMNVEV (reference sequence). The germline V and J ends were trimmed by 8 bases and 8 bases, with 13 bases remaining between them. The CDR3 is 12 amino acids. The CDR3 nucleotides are TGTGCCAGCGGCGGGGTGGGAGACATTCAGTACTTC. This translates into CASGGVGDIQYF.

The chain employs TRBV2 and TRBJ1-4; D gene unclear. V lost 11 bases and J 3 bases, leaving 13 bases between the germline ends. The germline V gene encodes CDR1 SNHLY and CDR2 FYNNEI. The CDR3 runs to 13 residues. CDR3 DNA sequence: TGTGCCGGAGGACGGCCCTCTAATGAAAAACTGTTTTTT. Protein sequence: CAGGRPSNEKLFF.

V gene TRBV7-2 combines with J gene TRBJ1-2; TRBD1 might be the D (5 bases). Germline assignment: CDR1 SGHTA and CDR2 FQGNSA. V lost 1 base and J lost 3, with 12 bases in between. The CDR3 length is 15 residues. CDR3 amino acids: CASSLVVRVDYGYTF. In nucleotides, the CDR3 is TGTGCCAGCAGCTTAGTCGTCAGGGTCGACTATGGCTACACCTTC. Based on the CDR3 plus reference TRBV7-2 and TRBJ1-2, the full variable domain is GAGVSQSPSNKVTEKGKDVELRCDPISGHTALYWYRQSLGQGLEFLIYFQGNSAPDKSGLPSDRFSAERTGGSVSTLTIQRTQQEDSAVYLCASSLVVRVDYGYTFGSGTRLTVV.

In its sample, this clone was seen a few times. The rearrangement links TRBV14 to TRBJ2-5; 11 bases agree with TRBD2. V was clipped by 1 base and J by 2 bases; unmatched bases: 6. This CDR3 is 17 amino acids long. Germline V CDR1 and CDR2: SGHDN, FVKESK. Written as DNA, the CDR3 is TGTGCCAGCAGCCAAGGGACTAGCGGGTCACCGCAAGAGACCCAGTACTTC. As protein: CASSQGTSGSPQETQYF.